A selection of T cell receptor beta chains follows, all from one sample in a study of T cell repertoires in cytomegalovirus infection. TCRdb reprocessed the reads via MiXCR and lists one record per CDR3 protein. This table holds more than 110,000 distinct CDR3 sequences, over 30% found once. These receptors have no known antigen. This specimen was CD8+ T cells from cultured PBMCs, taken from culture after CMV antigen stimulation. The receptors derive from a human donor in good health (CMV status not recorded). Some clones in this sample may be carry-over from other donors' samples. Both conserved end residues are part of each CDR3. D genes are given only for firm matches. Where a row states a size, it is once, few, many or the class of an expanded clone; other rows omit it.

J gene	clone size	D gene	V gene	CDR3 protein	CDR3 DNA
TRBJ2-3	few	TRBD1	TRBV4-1	CASSHTGGAVTDTQYF	TGCGCCAGCAGCCACACAGGGGGCGCAGTGACAGATACGCAGTATTTT
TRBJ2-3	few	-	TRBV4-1	CASSQGPASTDTQYF	TGCGCCAGCAGCCAGGGGCCGGCTAGCACAGATACGCAGTATTTT
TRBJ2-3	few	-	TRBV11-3	CASSPQGSTDTQYF	TGTGCCAGCAGCCCCCAAGGGAGCACAGATACGCAGTATTTT
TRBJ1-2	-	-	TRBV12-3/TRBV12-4	CASSLDNRVAYGYTF	TGTGCCAGCAGTTTAGACAACAGGGTTGCCTATGGCTACACCTTC
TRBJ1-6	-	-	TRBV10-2	CASSSGLNYYSPLHF	TGCGCCAGCAGCTCGGGACTGAACTATTATTCACCCCTCCACTTT
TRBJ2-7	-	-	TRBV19	CASSIPPGEQYF	TGTGCCAGTAGTATACCCCCGGGCGAGCAGTACTTC
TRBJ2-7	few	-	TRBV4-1	CASSQGVRYEQYF	TGCGCCAGCAGCCAAGGGGTCCGATACGAGCAGTACTTC
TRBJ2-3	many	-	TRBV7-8	CASSLVGGRNTDTQYF	TGTGCCAGCAGCTTAGTGGGGGGGCGAAACACAGATACGCAGTATTTT
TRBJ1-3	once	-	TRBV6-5	CASSAGPQSSGNTIYF	TGTGCCAGCAGTGCGGGACCGCAGAGCTCTGGAAACACCATATATTTT
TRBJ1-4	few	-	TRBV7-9	CASSLGATEKLFF	TGTGCCAGCAGCTTAGGGGCAACCGAAAAACTGTTTTTT
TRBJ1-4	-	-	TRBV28	CASSLQWYIGEKLFF	TGTGCCAGCAGTTTACAGTGGTATATTGGTGAAAAACTGTTTTTT
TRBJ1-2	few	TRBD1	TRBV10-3	CAISDRTGRPIIYGYTF	TGTGCCATCAGTGATAGGACAGGGAGACCTATTATCTATGGCTACACCTTC
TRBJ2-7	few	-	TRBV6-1	CASSELGEQYF	TGTGCCAGCAGTGAATTGGGCGAGCAGTACTTC
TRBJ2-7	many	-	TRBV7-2	CASSFPRAVGDYEQYF	TGTGCCAGCAGCTTCCCCCGGGCCGTGGGGGACTACGAGCAGTACTTC
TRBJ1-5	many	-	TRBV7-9	CASSLGGVNQPQHF	TGCGCCAGCAGCTTGGGGGGAGTGAATCAGCCCCAGCATTTT
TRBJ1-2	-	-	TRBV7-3	CASSLKGADGYTF	TGTGCCAGCAGCTTAAAAGGGGCGGATGGCTACACCTTC
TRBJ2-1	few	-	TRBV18	CASSELAGAYNEQFF	TGTGCCAGCTCAGAGTTGGCAGGAGCCTACAATGAGCAGTTCTTC
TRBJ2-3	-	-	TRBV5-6	CASSLVRSPDTQYF	TGTGCCAGCAGCTTGGTTCGCTCCCCAGATACGCAGTATTTT
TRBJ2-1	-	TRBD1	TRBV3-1	CASSQGTGVGGEQFF	TGTGCCAGCAGCCAAGGGACAGGGGTCGGGGGTGAGCAGTTCTTC
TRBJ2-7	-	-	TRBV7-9	CASSLRNAYEQYF	TGTGCCAGCAGCTTACGTAATGCCTACGAGCAGTACTTC
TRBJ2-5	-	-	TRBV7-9	CASSSTERVQETQYF	TGTGCCAGCAGTTCAACCGAGAGGGTCCAAGAGACCCAGTACTTC